These T cell receptor beta chains were read from a single sample in a study of T cell responses to AZD1222 COVID-19 vaccine. Measured with immunoSEQ multiplex PCR; TCRdb has only the in-frame clones, and not every one. This table holds fewer than 95,000 clones, about 91% found once. This specimen was peripheral blood, taken 28 days after the second AZD1222 dose. The receptors were gathered from an adult who received the AZD1222 COVID-19 vaccine. CDR3s include the opening cysteine and the closing phenylalanine or tryptophan. The D gene is left open where the match is weak. Clone size is shown for a subset of rows, as once, few, many or a class of expanded clone.

j_call	v_call	d_call	clone_size	cdr3_aa	cdr3_nt
TRBJ1-4	TRBV18	-	-	CASSPPGLEKLFF	TGTGCCAGCTCACCCCCCGGGTTAGAAAAACTGTTTTTT
TRBJ1-2	TRBV2	-	-	CASSGTIIAYGYTF	TGTGCCAGCAGTGGGACAATAATTGCCTATGGCTACACCTTC
TRBJ1-1	TRBV3-1/TRBV3-2	-	-	CASSHFGGSTEAFF	TGTGCCAGCAGCCACTTCGGGGGATCCACTGAAGCTTTCTTT
TRBJ1-1	TRBV6-5	TRBD1	-	CASRRQGGFAFF	TGTGCCAGCAGGCGACAGGGGGGGTTTGCTTTCTTT
TRBJ2-1	TRBV6-2/TRBV6-3	-	-	CASSYPSTGPSSYNEQFF	TGTGCCAGCAGTTACCCCTCGACAGGCCCTAGCTCCTACAATGAGCAGTTCTTC
TRBJ1-5	TRBV27	TRBD1	-	CASSLFWDRVSNQPQHF	TGTGCCAGCAGTTTATTTTGGGACAGGGTAAGCAATCAGCCCCAGCATTTT
TRBJ1-4	TRBV2	-	once	CASTSGRVYNEKLFF	TGTGCCAGCACTTCCGGGAGGGTCTATAATGAAAAACTGTTTTTT
TRBJ2-7	TRBV27	-	-	CASSFNHAYEQYF	TGTGCCAGCAGTTTTAACCATGCCTACGAGCAGTACTTC
TRBJ1-2	TRBV4-1	-	-	CASSQILRDYGYTF	TGCGCCAGCAGCCAAATCCTGAGGGACTATGGCTACACCTTC
TRBJ1-5	TRBV6-5	-	-	CASSYSGDRQPQHF	TGTGCCAGCAGTTACTCGGGGGATCGGCAGCCCCAGCATTTT
TRBJ1-5	TRBV5-6	-	-	CASSLGQMDQPQHF	TGTGCCAGCAGCTTGGGACAGATGGATCAGCCCCAGCATTTT
TRBJ2-5	TRBV15	-	medium-sized	CATSRATAWETQYF	TGTGCCACCAGCAGAGCTACAGCGTGGGAGACCCAGTACTTC
TRBJ2-5	TRBV10-3	-	once	CAISEKERDETQYF	TGTGCCATCAGTGAAAAGGAGAGGGATGAGACCCAGTACTTC